A single sample is the source of the 18 T cell receptor beta chains below, sequenced in a study of blood T cells in healthy people across ages. Together with a sample-barcoded 5' primer, a J-beta primer mix was included in a second PCR lasting roughly 7 to 11 cycles. Using its own MiXCR run on the 5' RACE reads, TCRdb lists one record per CDR3 protein. The data hold about 930,000 distinct CDR3 sequences, with about 27% observed a single time. These data are also associated with another study on T cells of mothers and their children.

The sequencing input was blood. The receptors derive from a woman between 40 and 50 years old in good health.

The chain employs TRBV7-2 and TRBJ2-7; perhaps TRBD2 as D (6 bases). The CDR3 covers 14 residues. The germline V and J ends were trimmed by 5 bases and 4 bases, with 15 bases remaining between them. Germline CDR1 is SGHTA and CDR2 is FQGNSA. The DNA for the CDR3 is TGTGCCAGCAGCATCTCGGCGGGGTTGTACGAGCAGTACTTC. Protein product: CASSISAGLYEQYF.

The chain carries TRBV28 and TRBJ1-2; D is perhaps TRBD1 (5 bases). CDR3 length: 13 residues. The germline gives CDR1 MDHEN, CDR2 SYDVKM. Trimming took off 3 bases at V and 6 bases at J, with 11 bases between the two ends. The CDR3 spells CASSLRGVDGYTF. The CDR3 nucleotides read TGTGCCAGCAGTTTGCGGGGGGTGGATGGCTACACCTTC.

In its sample, this clonotype was seen a few times. The genes are TRBV12-3 or TRBV12-4 and TRBJ1-1, with D possibly TRBD1 on 5 matching bases. Between the trimmed V and J ends, which lost 5 bases and 1 base, there was a span of 20 bases. The CDR3 contains 17 residues. CDR3 sequence (DNA): TGTGCCAGCAGTCCAAGCCGGGGGAGGGCGGCGAACACTGAAGCTTTCTTT. The encoded protein is CASSPSRGRAANTEAFF.

The table lists this clonotype with a few counts. The gene calls are TRBV2 and TRBJ1-6; D is unresolved. The CDR3 runs 14 residues. The V end lost 2 bases, the J end lost 8 bases, and 10 bases lay between the germline ends. Germline CDR1 reads SNHLY; CDR2 reads FYNNEI. In DNA, the CDR3 is TGTGCCAGCAGTGAACAGACTTCTTATTCACCCCTCCACTTT. Translation: CASSEQTSYSPLHF.

This chain's CDR3 is CSAASGTANLNGEAFF. The CDR3, as DNA: TGCAGTGCCGCCTCCGGGACAGCTAACTTGAATGGTGAAGCTTTCTTT. The chain employs TRBV20-1 and TRBJ1-1, with TRBD1 matching 7 bases. The CDR3 loop spans 16 amino acids. V lost 6 bases, J lost 7 bases, and 20 bases stayed unmatched. Germline V gene sequence: CDR1 DFQATT, CDR2 SNEGSKA (reference sequence).

This chain joins TRBV18 and TRBJ2-5; unclear D gene. The end of the DNA fits TRBJ2-1 better, so the J call may be wrong. This CDR3 comprises 14 residues. CDR1 and CDR2 (germline): KGHSH, LQKENI. The CDR3 DNA follows: TGTGCCAGCTCACCAGGAATACGACAAGAGACCCAGTTCTTC. Translation gives CASSPGIRQETQFF.

This clonotype was observed a few times. V usage is TRBV28 and J usage is TRBJ2-1; D possibly corresponds to TRBD2 (5 bases). V lost 5 bases and J 6 bases, leaving 14 bases between the germline ends. There are 14 residues in the CDR3. The germline V gene has CDR1 MDHEN and CDR2 SYDVKM. As DNA, the CDR3 is TGTGCCAGCAGTCCCGCGGACTGGGTCAATGAGCAGTTCTTC. This encodes CASSPADWVNEQFF.

This clonotype appeared many times. The chain combines TRBV3-1 with TRBJ2-7; the D is unclear. This CDR3 contains 12 residues. The germline gives CDR1 LGHDT, CDR2 YNNKEL (reference sequence). The ends were cut back, 2 bases at V and 4 bases at J, with 6 bases in the middle. CDR3 loop: CASSQSWYEQYF. The CDR3 region has the DNA TGTGCCAGCAGCCAAAGTTGGTACGAGCAGTACTTC.

The rearrangement joins TRBV5-4 to TRBJ2-3; 8 bases agree with TRBD1. J lost 2 bases, V lost 3 bases, and 8 bases had no gene match. Germline V gene data show CDR1 as SGHNT and CDR2 as YYREEE (reference sequence). The CDR3 has 16 amino acids. CDR3 nucleotides: TGTGCCAGCAGCTCTAAGACAGGGGCGGTCACAGATACGCAGTATTTT. Its protein is CASSSKTGAVTDTQYF.

CDR3 amino acids: CASSFGADRANNSPLHF. The DNA of the CDR3 is TGCGCCAGCAGCTTCGGTGCCGACCGTGCAAATAATTCACCCCTCCACTTT. The chain is built from TRBV5-1 and TRBJ1-6; no clear D. V gave up 2 bases and J gave up 5 bases, with 17 bases separating them. The CDR3 is 17 amino acids. The V gene's germline CDR1 is SGHRS and CDR2 YFSETQ.

This clonotype was detected only a few times. The chain employs TRBV11-2 and TRBJ2-4, with D perhaps being TRBD1 or TRBD2 (6 bases each). The CDR3 has 12 residues. In germline, CDR1 is SGHAT, CDR2 FQNNGV. V lost 5 bases and J lost 14, with 16 bases in between. The CDR3: CASSPGARVKYF. In nucleotides, the CDR3 is TGTGCCAGCAGCCCGGGGGCCCGAGTGAAGTACTTC.

This chain uses TRBV5-1 with TRBJ2-3; 12 bases line up with TRBD2. Germline assignment: CDR1 SGHRS and CDR2 YFSETQ. Trimming at V came to 4 bases and at J to 4 bases, leaving 10 bases not matched to a gene. CDR3 length: 17 amino acids. The CDR3 sequence: CASSPTSGGPRPDTQYF. The CDR3 coding sequence is TGCGCCAGCAGCCCCACTAGCGGGGGGCCCCGACCAGATACGCAGTATTTT.

This clonotype was seen only a few times. The V gene is TRBV6-2 or TRBV6-3, the J gene TRBJ2-1; possibly TRBD1 for D (5 bases). The V end lost 3 bases, the J end lost 0 bases, and 9 bases lay between the germline ends. The CDR3 sequence is 15 residues long. Germline CDR1 and CDR2: MNHEY and SVGEGT. The DNA of the CDR3 is TGTGCCAGCAGTTATGGCGACAGCTCCTACAATGAGCAGTTCTTC. It yields the protein CASSYGDSSYNEQFF.

CDR3: CASSSGGEPYEQYF. The CDR3 bases are TGTGCCAGCAGCTCCGGGGGGGAACCCTACGAGCAGTACTTC. The V call is TRBV9, the J call TRBJ2-7; 8 bases match TRBD2. Trimming took 4 bases from V and 2 from J; bases not matched to a gene: 5. CDR3 length: 14 amino acids. Germline V CDR1 and CDR2: SGDLS, YYNGEE.

On this clonotype itself: The junction departs from germline at one end; a sequencing error may be responsible. The V call is TRBV5-1, the J call TRBJ2-3; the match to TRBD2 covers 10 bases. Germline assignment: CDR1 SGHRS and CDR2 YFSETQ. This CDR3 has 15 residues. CDR3 residues: CASRPLAGVTGTQYF. The CDR3 DNA reads as TGCGCCAGCAGACCTCTAGCGGGGGTTACAGGTACGCAGTATTTT.

This chain links TRBV7-8 with TRBJ2-7; tentatively, D is TRBD2 (7 bases). The V gene's germline CDR1 is SGHVS and CDR2 FQNEAQ. CDR3 length equals 18 residues. The V and J ends lost 1 base and 3 bases respectively, with 22 bases between them. In DNA, the CDR3 is TGTGCCAGCAGCTTAGGTACAGGGCAAGCTAGCGGAGGCTACGAGCAGTACTTC. This translates into CASSLGTGQASGGYEQYF.

The chain links TRBV20-1 to TRBJ2-1; TRBD2 matches at 7 bases. The CDR3 has 13 amino acids. CDR1 and CDR2 from the germline V gene are DFQATT and SNEGSKA (reference sequence). CDR3 sequence (DNA): TGCAGCGGGGGACTACTGAGCTACAATGAGCAGTTCTTC. As protein: CSGGLLSYNEQFF.

The chain combines TRBV7-9 with TRBJ2-1; no clear D. Trimming left V 1 base short and J 4 bases short, with 11 bases between. Germline V gives CDR1 SEHNR, CDR2 FQNEAQ (reference sequence). The CDR3 is made up of 15 amino acids. The CDR3 protein is CASSLVVGRYNEQFF. DNA for the CDR3: TGTGCCAGCAGCTTAGTTGTGGGTCGGTACAATGAGCAGTTCTTC.